The present T cell receptor beta chain was sequenced within a study of T cells in Graves' hyperthyroidism and ophthalmopathy. Germline V gene data show CDR1 as MNHNS and CDR2 as SASEGT. The ends were cut back, 4 bases at V and 2 bases at J, with 14 bases in the middle. The CDR3 loop spans 15 amino acids. Amplified TCR beta CDR3 regions derived from RNA transcripts. In the first-round RT-PCR of the TCR CDR3, the HTBI primer set was used. TCRdb fed the multiplex PCR reads into MiXCR, producing one record per CDR3 protein. Of about 510,000 distinct CDR3 sequences in the sample, 12% to 15% were seen once.

V is TRBV6-1 and J is TRBJ1-1; D is uncertain. This receptor was obtained from a woman in her forties with Graves' hyperthyroidism. The sequenced sample was blood. CDR3 protein: CASSGYRVLNTEAFF. The CDR3 bases are TGTGCCAGCAGTGGCTACCGGGTCCTTAACACTGAAGCTTTCTTT.